This T cell receptor (beta chain) was captured in a study of metastatic and nonmetastatic thyroid tumors. Study summary: Blood and tumor or nodule tissue repertoires from malignant and benign thyroid patients were compared.

This clone was detected many times. TCRdb re-called the PCR reads with MiXCR. Among 15,000 to 20,000 clones, around 13% were seen once, and the ten largest hold approximately 30%. Each patient came to thyroid surgery without any prior treatment (of any kind). Germline V gives CDR1 SGDLS, CDR2 YYNGEE. Trimming removed 0 bases from V and 8 bases from J; junction bases left unmatched: 7. This CDR3 comprises 15 residues. The rearrangement uses TRBV9 and TRBJ2-1; 8 bases fit TRBD2. The sequencing sample was made of blood. The source of this sequence is a female donor with papillary thyroid cancer or a benign thyroid nodule (not recorded which). Some clones in this sample may be carry-over from other donors' samples. Here the CDR3 reads CASSVVAGGEDEQFF. In DNA, the CDR3 is TGTGCCAGCAGCGTAGTCGCCGGGGGGGAGGATGAGCAGTTCTTC.